The clone carrying this T cell receptor (beta chain) was counted ten times or more. Its antigen is not known. Unique molecular identifiers were incorporated during preparation of the TCRbeta library. Via MiXCR, TCRdb re-called the PCR reads, giving one row per CDR3 protein. The sample has about 140,000 distinct CDR3 sequences, 8.8% seen once. CDR1 is MNHEY, CDR2 SVGAGI, per germline. The CDR3 is made up of 15 amino acids. Trimming took off 6 bases at V and 6 bases at J, with 20 bases between the two ends. This entry is derived from a study of T-cell reconstitution after alpha-beta-depleted transplantation in children. Study-level points and caveats: By one year post-transplant, T-cell counts and diversity largely arose from T cells that were newly produced.

The chain is built from TRBV6-5 and TRBJ1-1; D unclear. The sample here was PBMCs, mostly from graft donor cells, taken 180 days after TCRalphabeta/CD19-depleted stem cell transplant. The origin of this receptor is a female patient between 2 and 15 years old who had a stem cell transplant for congenital amegakaryocytic thrombocytopenia, so the T cells may come from the graft donor. The CDR3 nucleotides are TGTGCCAGCAGCTCCTCCAATGGGGTAGTGCCTGAAGCTTTCTTT. Protein sequence: CASSSSNGVVPEAFF.